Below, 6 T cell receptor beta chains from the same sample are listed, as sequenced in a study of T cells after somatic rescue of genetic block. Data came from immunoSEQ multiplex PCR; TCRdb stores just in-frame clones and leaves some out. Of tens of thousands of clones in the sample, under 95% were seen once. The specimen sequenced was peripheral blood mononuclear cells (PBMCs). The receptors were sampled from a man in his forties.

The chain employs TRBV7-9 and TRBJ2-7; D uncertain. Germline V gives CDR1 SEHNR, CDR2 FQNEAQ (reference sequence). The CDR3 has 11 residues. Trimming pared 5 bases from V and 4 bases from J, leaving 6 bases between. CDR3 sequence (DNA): TGTGCCAGCAGCCCCGAGTACGAGCAGTACTTC. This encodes CASSPEYEQYF. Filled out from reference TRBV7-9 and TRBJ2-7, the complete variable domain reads DTGVSQNPRHKITKRGQNVTFRCDPISEHNRLYWYRQTLGQGPEFLTYFQNEAQLEKSRLLSDRFSAERPKGSFSTLEIQRTEQGDSAMYLCASSPEYEQYFGPGTRLTVT.

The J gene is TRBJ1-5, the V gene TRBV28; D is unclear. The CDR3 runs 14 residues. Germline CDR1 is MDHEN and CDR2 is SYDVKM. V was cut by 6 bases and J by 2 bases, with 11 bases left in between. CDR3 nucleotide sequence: TGTGCCAGCAGGGGTGGCGGCCGCAATCAGCCCCAGCATTTT. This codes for CASRGGGRNQPQHF. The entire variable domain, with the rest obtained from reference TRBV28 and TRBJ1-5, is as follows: DVKVTQSSRYLVKRTGEKVFLECVQDMDHENMFWYRQDPGLGLRLIYFSYDVKMKEKGDIPEGYSVSREKKERFSLILESASTNQTSMYLCASRGGGRNQPQHFGDGTRLSIL.

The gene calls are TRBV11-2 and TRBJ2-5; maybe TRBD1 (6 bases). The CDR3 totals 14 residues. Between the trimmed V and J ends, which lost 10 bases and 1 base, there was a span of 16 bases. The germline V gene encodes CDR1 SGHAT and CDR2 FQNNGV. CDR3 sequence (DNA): TGTGCCACCCTACCCAGGGACATCCAAGAGACCCAGTACTTC. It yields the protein CATLPRDIQETQYF. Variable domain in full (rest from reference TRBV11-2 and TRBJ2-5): EAGVAQSPRYKIIEKRQSVAFWCNPISGHATLYWYQQILGQGPKLLIQFQNNGVVDDSQLPKDRFSAERLKGVDSTLKIQPAKLEDSAVYLCATLPRDIQETQYFGPGTRLLVL.

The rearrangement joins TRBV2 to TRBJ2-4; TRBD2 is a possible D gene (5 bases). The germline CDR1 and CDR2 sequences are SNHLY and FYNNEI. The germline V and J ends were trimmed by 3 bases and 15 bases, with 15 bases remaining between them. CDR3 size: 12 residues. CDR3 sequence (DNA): TGTGCCAGCAGTGAGGAGGCCCCCGGTGCGTACTTC. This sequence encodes CASSEEAPGAYF.

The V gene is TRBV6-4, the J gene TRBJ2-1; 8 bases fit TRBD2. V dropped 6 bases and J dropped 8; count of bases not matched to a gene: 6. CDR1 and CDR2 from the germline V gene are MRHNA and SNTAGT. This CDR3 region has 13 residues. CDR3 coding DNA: TGTGCCAGCAGCGAGGGACTAGTCCATGAGCAGTTCTTC. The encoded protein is CASSEGLVHEQFF.

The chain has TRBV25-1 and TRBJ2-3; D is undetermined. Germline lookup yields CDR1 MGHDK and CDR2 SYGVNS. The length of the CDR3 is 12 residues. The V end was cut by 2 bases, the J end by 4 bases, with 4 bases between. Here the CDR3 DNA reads TGTGCCAGCAGTGAAGGGCCAGATACGCAGTATTTT. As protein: CASSEGPDTQYF.